This is a list of T cell receptor beta chains from one sample in a study of T cells of healthy individuals. TCRdb passed the 5' RACE reads through MiXCR, listing each CDR3 protein once. The sample lists more than 85,000 distinct CDR3 sequences; roughly a sixth were seen once. The receptors derive from a human donor in good health. Each CDR3 is given with its conserved first and last residue. The D gene is left open where the match is weak.

D gene,J gene,V gene,CDR3 protein
NA,TRBJ2-7,TRBV28,CASTGAGESYEQYF
NA,TRBJ1-5,TRBV28,CASRDPGSQPQHF
TRBD1,TRBJ2-2,TRBV3-1,CASSPQQGANTGELFF
NA,TRBJ2-5,TRBV28,CASSFRETQYF
NA,TRBJ2-7,TRBV15,CATSRGGVGVLHEQYF
TRBD1,TRBJ2-4,TRBV6-1,CASRGTVAKNIQYF
TRBD1,TRBJ1-5,TRBV20-1,CGSGTGGYSNQPQHF
TRBD1,TRBJ2-5,TRBV29-1,CSVEGTGGGWETQYF
NA,TRBJ2-2,TRBV11-2,CASAWGANTGELFF
NA,TRBJ1-5,TRBV21-1,CARPLPFFQPQHF